Following are 17 T cell receptor beta chains from one sample sequenced in a study of blood T cell repertoires in COVID-19 (TCRdb year 2020). The library was produced with the immunoSEQ multiplex PCR assay. Entries here come from immuneACCESS through TCRdb and include only in-frame sequences with V and J called. Some clones fail to appear in such tables; in the studies checked, an unresolved V gene covers under half of the shortfall, and the cause of the remainder is unknown. Present in this sample are tens of thousands of clones, 86% of which were seen just once. Together, the top ten hold about 2.7% of the sample. The sequenced sample consisted of peripheral blood. The receptors were gathered from an elderly man with acute or convalescent COVID-19.

Regarding this clone: At one end, the junction sequence differs from germline, possibly due to a read error. V usage is TRBV7-7 and J usage is TRBJ2-5, with D possibly being TRBD2 (5 bases). CDR3 length: 13 amino acids. From germline, CDR1 is SSHAT and CDR2 FNYEAQ (reference sequence). The CDR3 DNA follows: TGTGCTAGCAGCTTGAGGGTCCAGGAGACCCAGTACTTC. Translating gives CASSLRVQETQYF.

The chain combines TRBV6-5 with TRBJ2-6; weak D call: TRBD2 (6 bases). The CDR3 consists of 14 residues. The germline gives CDR1 MNHEY, CDR2 SVGAGI. Trimming cost V 4 bases and J 7 bases, with 11 bases left between them. CDR3 in DNA: TGTGCCAGCAGTTTTGCGGGGAAAGCCAACGTCCTGACTTTC. It translates to CASSFAGKANVLTF.

V usage is TRBV19 and J usage is TRBJ2-2; 12 positions match TRBD1. The V gene end was trimmed by 8 bases and the J gene end by 5 bases; junction bases not matched to a gene: 12. Germline CDR1 is LNHDA and CDR2 is SQIVND (reference sequence). The CDR3 consists of 17 residues. The CDR3 loop is CASQGVGQGARTGELFF. In nucleotides, the CDR3 is TGTGCCAGTCAGGGAGTGGGACAGGGGGCGCGAACCGGGGAGCTGTTTTTT. Full variable domain (rest looked up from reference TRBV19 and TRBJ2-2): DGGITQSPKYLFRKEGQNVTLSCEQNLNHDAMYWYRQDPGQGLRLIYYSQIVNDFQKGDIAEGYSVSREKKESFPLTVTSAQKNPTAFYLCASQGVGQGARTGELFFGEGSRLTVL.

This rearrangement joins TRBV14 to TRBJ1-4, with D uncertain. Germline V gene lookup returns CDR1 SGHDN and CDR2 FVKESK. The CDR3 has 16 amino acids. V shed 6 bases and J shed 0 bases, with 14 bases lying between them. The CDR3 DNA reads as TGTGCCAGCAGGAGTACTCTCCTTGCAACTAATGAAAAACTGTTTTTT. Its protein is CASRSTLLATNEKLFF.

The rearrangement joins TRBV24-1 to TRBJ1-5, with 7 bases that match TRBD1. From germline, CDR1 is KGHDR and CDR2 SFDVKD. The J segment lost 3 bases and the V segment lost 0 bases, leaving 10 bases of the junction unmatched. The CDR3 has 18 residues. The CDR3, as DNA: TGTGCCACCAGTGATTTGCCTGTTAGACAGGGAAACAATCAGCCCCAGCATTTT. This sequence encodes CATSDLPVRQGNNQPQHF.

This rearrangement joins TRBV25-1 to TRBJ1-6; 7 nucleotides agree with TRBD1. The length of the CDR3 is 15 residues. Germline values: CDR1 MGHDK, CDR2 SYGVNS. V shed 6 bases and J 4 bases; nucleotides not matched to a gene: 6. The CDR3 DNA is TGTGCCAGCAGCCGACAGGGCTCGTATAATTCACCCCTCCACTTT. Translation: CASSRQGSYNSPLHF. The whole variable domain, remainder taken from reference TRBV25-1 and TRBJ1-6, is EADIYQTPRYLVIGTGKKITLECSQTMGHDKMYWYQQDPGMELHLIHYSYGVNSTEKGDLSSESTVSRIRTEHFPLTLESARPSHTSQYLCASSRQGSYNSPLHFGNGTRLTVT.

The J gene is TRBJ1-2, the V gene TRBV30; 8 bases are a match to TRBD1. V lost 0 bases to trimming and J lost 5 bases; unmatched junction nucleotides: 5. This CDR3 region has 14 residues. Germline CDR1 GTSNPN, CDR2 SVGIG (reference sequence). In DNA form, the CDR3 reads TGTGCCTGGAGTGTACAGGGGGGAAGTTATGGCTACACCTTC. Translation: CAWSVQGGSYGYTF.

The genes are TRBV5-8 and TRBJ2-5; 10 bases line up with TRBD2. Germline loops: CDR1 SGHTS, CDR2 YDEGEE. V lost 5 bases to trimming and J lost 4 bases; unmatched junction nucleotides: 8. The CDR3 runs 15 residues. CDR3 nucleotides: TGTGCCAGCAGTCCGATAGCGGGGGGAATAGAGACCCAGTACTTC. Amino acids: CASSPIAGGIETQYF.

This clone showed up just a few times. The gene calls are TRBV6-5 and TRBJ1-2; D unclear. This CDR3 has 11 amino acids. Germline values: CDR1 MNHEY, CDR2 SVGAGI. V was pared by 5 bases and J by 7 bases, with 8 bases between. The CDR3 spells CASSLAGGYTF. As DNA, the CDR3 is TGTGCCAGCAGTCTGGCGGGTGGCTACACCTTC.

This clone has just one count. For the CDR3, the DNA is TGTGCCAGCAGCTTGAGACAGCCTGTCGGGAACACTGAAGCTTTCTTT. This codes for CASSLRQPVGNTEAFF. The chain joins TRBV5-5 to TRBJ1-1, with D tentatively TRBD1 (5 bases). Looked up from germline, CDR1 is SGHKS and CDR2 is YYEKEE (reference sequence). The length of the CDR3 is 16 residues. Deletions cut 1 base from V and 1 base from J, with 14 bases between.

For the CDR3, the DNA is TGCGCCAGCAGCTCAAACAGGGGGCCGAACTATGGCTACACCTTC. Protein sequence: CASSSNRGPNYGYTF. The V gene is TRBV5-1, the J gene TRBJ1-2; 9 nucleotides agree with TRBD1. Germline V lookup: CDR1 SGHRS, CDR2 YFSETQ. The CDR3 spans 15 residues. After removal of 3 bases from V and 2 bases from J, the junction contained 5 bases not matched to a gene.

The chain uses TRBV7-2 and TRBJ2-7; D not certain. Germline values: CDR1 SGHTA, CDR2 FQGNSA. The CDR3 consists of 12 residues. Between the trimmed V and J ends, which lost 3 bases and 7 bases, there was a span of 10 bases. This CDR3 reads CASSLTAREQYF. Here the CDR3 DNA reads TGTGCCAGCAGCTTGACTGCCCGGGAGCAGTACTTC.

The J gene is TRBJ1-2, the V gene TRBV5-4; 9 positions match TRBD1. There are 15 residues in the CDR3. V was clipped by 4 bases and J by 2 bases; unmatched bases: 6. Germline CDR1 reads SGHNT; CDR2 reads YYREEE (reference sequence). The CDR3 sequence is CASSTDRGGNYGYTF. The CDR3 coding sequence is TGTGCCAGCAGCACCGACAGGGGGGGCAACTATGGCTACACCTTC.

The gene calls are TRBV6-1 and TRBJ1-6, with TRBD1 matching 10 bases. CDR1 is MNHNS and CDR2 is SASEGT in the germline V gene. This CDR3 contains 16 residues. With 6 bases clipped from V and 9 bases from J, the junction kept 11 bases outside the gene matches. For the CDR3, the DNA is TGTGCCAGCAGGGAACTAGGACAGGGGGATGCTTCACCCCTCCACTTT. Translating gives CASRELGQGDASPLHF.

The V call is TRBV20-1, the J call TRBJ2-3; no definite D call. The CDR3 length is 11 residues. V was clipped by 3 bases and J by 5 bases, with 6 bases between them. Looked up from germline, CDR1 is DFQATT and CDR2 is SNEGSKA (reference sequence). In DNA, the CDR3 is TGCAGTGCTAGCTATAGAGATACGCAGTATTTT. As protein: CSASYRDTQYF.

V gene TRBV19 combines with J gene TRBJ1-5; 8 positions agree with TRBD1. The CDR3 is 15 residues long. The junction had 9 bases not matched to a gene; V was cut back by 6 bases and J by 5 bases. CDR1 is LNHDA and CDR2 is SQIVND in the germline V gene (reference sequence). This CDR3 reads CASRWGQGADQPQHF. CDR3 bases: TGTGCCAGTAGGTGGGGTCAGGGGGCTGATCAGCCCCAGCATTTT.

This chain uses TRBV5-6 with TRBJ1-2; TRBD1 aligns across 10 bases. The CDR3 sequence is 16 residues long. From germline, CDR1 is SGHDT and CDR2 YYEEEE. The V and J ends lost 4 bases and 8 bases, in that order; junction bases with no gene match: 14. CDR3 protein: CASSQRDRDRGHGYTF. The CDR3 coding sequence is TGTGCCAGCAGCCAGAGGGACCGGGACAGGGGCCACGGCTACACCTTC. Full variable domain (missing parts from reference TRBV5-6 and TRBJ1-2): DAGVTQSPTHLIKTRGQQVTLRCSPKSGHDTVSWYQQALGQGPQFIFQYYEEEERQRGNFPDRFSGHQFPNYSSELNVNALLLGDSALYLCASSQRDRDRGHGYTFGSGTRLTVV.